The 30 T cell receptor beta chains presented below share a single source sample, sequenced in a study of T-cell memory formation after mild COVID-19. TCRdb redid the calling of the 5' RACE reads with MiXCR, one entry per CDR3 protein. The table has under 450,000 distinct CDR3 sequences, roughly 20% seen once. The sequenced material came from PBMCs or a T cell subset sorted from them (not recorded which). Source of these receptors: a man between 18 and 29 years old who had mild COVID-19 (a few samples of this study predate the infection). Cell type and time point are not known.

The CDR3 coding sequence is TGCAGTGCTAGCAGGGGGAACACTGAAGCTTTCTTT. Translated: CSASRGNTEAFF. The chain combines TRBV20-1 with TRBJ1-1, with D perhaps matching TRBD1 (6 bases). Germline CDR1 reads DFQATT; CDR2 reads SNEGSKA (reference sequence). CDR3 length: 12 residues. Trimming shortened V by 3 bases and J by 1 base, and 6 bases separated the two germline ends.

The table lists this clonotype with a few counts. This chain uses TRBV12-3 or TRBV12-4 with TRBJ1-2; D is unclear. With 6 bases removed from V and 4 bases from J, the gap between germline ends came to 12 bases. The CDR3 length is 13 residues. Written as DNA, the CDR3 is TGTGCCAGCAGCCCGGACGTGCTCTATGGCTACACCTTC. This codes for CASSPDVLYGYTF.

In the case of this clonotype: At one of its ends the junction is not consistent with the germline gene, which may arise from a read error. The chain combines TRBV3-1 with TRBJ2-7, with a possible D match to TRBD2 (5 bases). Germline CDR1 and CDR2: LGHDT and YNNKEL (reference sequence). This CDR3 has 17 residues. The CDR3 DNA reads TGTGCCAGCAGCCAAGACCCCGGACTGAACCCCTCCTACGAGAAGTACTTC. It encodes CASSQDPGLNPSYEKYF.

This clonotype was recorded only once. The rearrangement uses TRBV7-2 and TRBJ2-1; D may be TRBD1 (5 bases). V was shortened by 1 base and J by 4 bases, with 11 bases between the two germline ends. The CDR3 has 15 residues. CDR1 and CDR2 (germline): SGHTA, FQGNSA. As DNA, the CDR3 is TGTGCCAGCAGCTTAGAGACAGCCTCTTACAATGAGCAGTTCTTC. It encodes CASSLETASYNEQFF.

The CDR3 nucleotides are TGTGCCAGCAGTTACTCGGCGGGGGCCGTCTTTGGAAACACCATATATTTT. Amino acid sequence: CASSYSAGAVFGNTIYF. V is TRBV6-6 and J is TRBJ1-3; a weak D match, TRBD1 (6 bases). Germline V lookup: CDR1 MNHNY, CDR2 SVGAGI (reference sequence). CDR3 length: 17 amino acids. Trimming removed 0 bases from V and 3 bases from J, with 15 bases in between.

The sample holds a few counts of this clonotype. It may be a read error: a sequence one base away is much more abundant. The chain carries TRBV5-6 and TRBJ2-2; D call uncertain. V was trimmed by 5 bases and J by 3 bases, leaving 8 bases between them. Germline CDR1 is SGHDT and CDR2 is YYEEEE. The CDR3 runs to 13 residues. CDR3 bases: TGTGCCAGCAGTTACTCTTACACCGGGGAGCTGTTTTTT. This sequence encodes CASSYSYTGELFF.

As DNA, the CDR3 is TGTGCCAGCAGACGGGGGCTAAACACTGAAGCTTTCTTT. This gives the protein CASRRGLNTEAFF. The chain joins TRBV6-2 or TRBV6-3 to TRBJ1-1; possibly TRBD1 for D (6 bases). The CDR3 is 13 amino acids. Trimming pared 6 bases from V and 2 bases from J, leaving 10 bases between. CDR1 MNHEY and CDR2 SVGEGT come from the germline V gene.

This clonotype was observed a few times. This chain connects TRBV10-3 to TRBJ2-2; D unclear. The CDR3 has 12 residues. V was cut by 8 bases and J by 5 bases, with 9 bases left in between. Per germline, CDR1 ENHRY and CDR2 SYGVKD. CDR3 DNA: TGTGCCATCCGTCTTAGGACCGGGGAGCTGTTTTTT. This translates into CAIRLRTGELFF.

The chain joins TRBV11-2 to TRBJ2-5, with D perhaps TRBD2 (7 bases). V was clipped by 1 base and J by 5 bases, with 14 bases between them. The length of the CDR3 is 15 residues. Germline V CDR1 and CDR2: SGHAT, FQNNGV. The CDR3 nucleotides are TGTGCCAGCAGCTTAGTGGGGGGGCCTTGGGAGACCCAGTACTTC. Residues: CASSLVGGPWETQYF.

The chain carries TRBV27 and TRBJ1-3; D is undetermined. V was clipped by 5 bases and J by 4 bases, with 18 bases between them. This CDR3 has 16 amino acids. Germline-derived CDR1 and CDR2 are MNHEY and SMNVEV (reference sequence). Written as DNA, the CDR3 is TGTGCCAGCAGTCAATACTACTCTTCTGAGGGAAACACCATATATTTT. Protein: CASSQYYSSEGNTIYF.

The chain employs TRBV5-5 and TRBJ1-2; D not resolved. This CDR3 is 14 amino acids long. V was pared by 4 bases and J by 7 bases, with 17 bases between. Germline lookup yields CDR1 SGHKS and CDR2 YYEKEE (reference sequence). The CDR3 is CASSPGPAGGGYTF. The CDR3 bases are TGTGCCAGCAGCCCCGGCCCGGCCGGCGGTGGCTACACCTTC.

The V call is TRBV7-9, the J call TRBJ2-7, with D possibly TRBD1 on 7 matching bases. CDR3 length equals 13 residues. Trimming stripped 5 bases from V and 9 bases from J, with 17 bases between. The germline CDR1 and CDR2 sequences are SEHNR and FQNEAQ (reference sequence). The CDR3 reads CASSPGGIPAQYF. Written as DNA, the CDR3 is TGTGCCAGCAGCCCAGGGGGGATCCCAGCGCAGTACTTC.

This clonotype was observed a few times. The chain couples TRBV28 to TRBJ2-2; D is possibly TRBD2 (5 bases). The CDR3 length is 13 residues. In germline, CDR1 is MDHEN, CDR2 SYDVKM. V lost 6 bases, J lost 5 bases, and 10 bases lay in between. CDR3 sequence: CASSRGLTGELFF. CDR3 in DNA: TGTGCCAGCAGCCGCGGGCTTACCGGGGAGCTGTTTTTT.

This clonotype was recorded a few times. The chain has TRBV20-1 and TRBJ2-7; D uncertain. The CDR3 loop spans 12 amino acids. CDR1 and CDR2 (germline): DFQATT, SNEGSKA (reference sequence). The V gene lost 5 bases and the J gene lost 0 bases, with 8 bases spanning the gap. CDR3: CSASDGSYEQYF. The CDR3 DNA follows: TGCAGTGCTTCGGACGGCTCCTACGAGCAGTACTTC.

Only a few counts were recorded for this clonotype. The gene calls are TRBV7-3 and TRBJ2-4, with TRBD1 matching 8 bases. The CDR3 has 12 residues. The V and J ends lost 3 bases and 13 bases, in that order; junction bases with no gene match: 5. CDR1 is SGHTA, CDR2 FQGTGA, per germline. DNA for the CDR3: TGTGCCAGCAGCTTCCCAGGGGGCGCACAGTACTTC. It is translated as CASSFPGGAQYF.

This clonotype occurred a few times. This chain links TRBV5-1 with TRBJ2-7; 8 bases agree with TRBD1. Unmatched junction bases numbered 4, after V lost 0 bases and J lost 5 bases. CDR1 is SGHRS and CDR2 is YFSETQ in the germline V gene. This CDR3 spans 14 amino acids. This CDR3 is CASSLVADRDEQYF. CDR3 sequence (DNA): TGCGCCAGCAGCTTGGTGGCGGACAGGGACGAGCAGTACTTC.

This chain's CDR3 is CASRRTGPYEQYV. CDR3 in DNA: TGTGCCAGCAGGAGGACGGGCCCCTACGAGCAGTACGTC. V and J are TRBV6-2 or TRBV6-3 and TRBJ2-7; D gene unclear. V was cut by 6 bases and J by 2 bases, with 11 bases left in between. Germline V lookup: CDR1 MNHEY, CDR2 SVGEGT. This CDR3 has 13 residues.

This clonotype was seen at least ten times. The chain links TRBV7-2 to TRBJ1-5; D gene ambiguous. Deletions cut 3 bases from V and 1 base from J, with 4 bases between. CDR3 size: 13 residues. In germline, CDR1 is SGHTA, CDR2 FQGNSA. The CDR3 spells CASSLRSNQPQHF. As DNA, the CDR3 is TGTGCCAGCAGCTTGCGGAGCAATCAGCCCCAGCATTTT.

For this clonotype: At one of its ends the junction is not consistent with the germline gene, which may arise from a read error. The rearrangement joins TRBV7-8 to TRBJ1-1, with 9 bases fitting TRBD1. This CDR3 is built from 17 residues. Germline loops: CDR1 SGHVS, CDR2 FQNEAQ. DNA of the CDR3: TGTGCCAGCAGCCGCCGGACAGGGGCGTCCAGGAACCCTGAAGCTTTCTTT. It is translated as CASSRRTGASRNPEAFF.

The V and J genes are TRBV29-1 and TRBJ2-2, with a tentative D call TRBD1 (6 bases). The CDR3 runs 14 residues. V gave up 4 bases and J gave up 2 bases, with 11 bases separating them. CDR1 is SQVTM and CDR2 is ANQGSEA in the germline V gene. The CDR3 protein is CSVAPGQNTGELFF. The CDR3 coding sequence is TGCAGCGTTGCACCGGGACAAAACACCGGGGAGCTGTTTTTT.

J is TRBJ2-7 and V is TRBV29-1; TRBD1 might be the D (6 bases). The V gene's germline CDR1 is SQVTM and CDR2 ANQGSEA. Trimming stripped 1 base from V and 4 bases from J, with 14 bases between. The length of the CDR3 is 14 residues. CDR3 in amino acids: CSVEGWDNKYEQYF. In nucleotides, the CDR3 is TGCAGCGTTGAAGGGTGGGACAACAAATACGAGCAGTACTTC.

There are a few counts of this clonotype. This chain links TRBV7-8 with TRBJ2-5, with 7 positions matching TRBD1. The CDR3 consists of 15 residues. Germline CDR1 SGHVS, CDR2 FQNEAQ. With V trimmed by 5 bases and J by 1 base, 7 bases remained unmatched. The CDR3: CASSPPGQIQETQYF. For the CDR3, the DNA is TGTGCCAGCAGCCCACCGGGACAGATCCAAGAGACCCAGTACTTC.

The CDR3 is CASSQDRWFQETQYF. The CDR3 DNA reads as TGCGCCAGCAGCCAAGATCGATGGTTCCAAGAGACCCAGTACTTC. The J gene is TRBJ2-5, the V gene TRBV4-3; D is unclear. Trimming took off 0 bases at V and 1 base at J, with 9 bases between the two ends. CDR3 length equals 15 residues. CDR1 is LGHNA and CDR2 is YSLEER in the germline V gene.

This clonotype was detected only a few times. CDR3 in DNA: TGTGCCAGCAGCCCACCCGTGACTAGCGGGGGTCCTTACAATGAGCAGTTCTTC. This encodes CASSPPVTSGGPYNEQFF. V gene TRBV12-3 or TRBV12-4 combines with J gene TRBJ2-1, with 12 positions matching TRBD2. The V and J ends lost 6 bases and 4 bases, in that order; junction bases with no gene match: 13. The CDR3 contains 18 residues.

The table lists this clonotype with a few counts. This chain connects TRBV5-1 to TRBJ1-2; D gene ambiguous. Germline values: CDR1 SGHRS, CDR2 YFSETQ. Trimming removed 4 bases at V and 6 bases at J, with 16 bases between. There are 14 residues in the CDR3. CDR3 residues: CASSGSYPGHGYTF. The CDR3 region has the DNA TGCGCCAGCAGCGGGTCTTATCCCGGCCATGGCTACACCTTC. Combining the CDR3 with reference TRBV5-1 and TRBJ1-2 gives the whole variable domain KAGVTQTPRYLIKTRGQQVTLSCSPISGHRSVSWYQQTPGQGLQFLFEYFSETQRNKGNFPGRFSGRQFSNSRSEMNVSTLELGDSALYLCASSGSYPGHGYTFGSGTRLTVV.

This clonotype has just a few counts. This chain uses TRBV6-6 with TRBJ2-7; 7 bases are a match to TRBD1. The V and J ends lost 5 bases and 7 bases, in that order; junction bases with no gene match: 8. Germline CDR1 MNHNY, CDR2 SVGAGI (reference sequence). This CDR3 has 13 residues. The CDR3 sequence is CASSRTGSGEQYV. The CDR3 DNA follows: TGTGCCAGCAGTCGGACAGGTTCGGGGGAGCAGTACGTC.

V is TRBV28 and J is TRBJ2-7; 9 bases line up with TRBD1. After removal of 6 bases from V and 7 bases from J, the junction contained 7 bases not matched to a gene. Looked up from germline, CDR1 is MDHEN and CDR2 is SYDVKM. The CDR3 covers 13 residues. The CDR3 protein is CASSLQGAGEQYV. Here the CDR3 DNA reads TGTGCCAGCAGCCTACAGGGGGCAGGGGAGCAGTACGTC.

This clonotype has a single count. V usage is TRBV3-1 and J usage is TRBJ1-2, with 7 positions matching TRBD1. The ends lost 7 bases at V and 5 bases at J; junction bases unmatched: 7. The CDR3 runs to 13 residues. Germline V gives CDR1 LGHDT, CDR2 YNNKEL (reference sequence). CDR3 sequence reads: CASTRDSQYGYTF. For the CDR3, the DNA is TGTGCCAGCACCCGGGACAGCCAATATGGCTACACCTTC.

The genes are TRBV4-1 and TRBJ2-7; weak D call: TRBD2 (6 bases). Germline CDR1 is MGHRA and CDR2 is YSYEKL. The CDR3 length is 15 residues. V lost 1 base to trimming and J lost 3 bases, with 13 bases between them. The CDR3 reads CASSQGSGGVYEQYF. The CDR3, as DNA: TGCGCCAGCAGCCAAGGATCCGGAGGGGTCTACGAGCAGTACTTC.

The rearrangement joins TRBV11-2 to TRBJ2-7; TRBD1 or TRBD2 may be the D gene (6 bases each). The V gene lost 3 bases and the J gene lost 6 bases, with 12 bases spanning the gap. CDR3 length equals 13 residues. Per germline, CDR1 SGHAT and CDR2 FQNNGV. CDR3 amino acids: CASSFEGGGEQYF. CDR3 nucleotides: TGTGCCAGCAGCTTTGAGGGGGGCGGCGAGCAGTACTTC.